Following are 20 T cell receptor beta chains from one sample sequenced in a study of regulatory T cells in long-lasting Graves disease. Time point noted: newly diagnosed GD, antithyroid drugs for less than 3 months. From PBMCs, RNA was extracted and then used to make the TCR library. The authors built TCR beta libraries using iRepertoire HTBI primers and Arm-PCR of CDR3 regions. TCRdb processed the multiplex PCR reads anew with MiXCR; each CDR3 protein has one entry. The sample lists 380,000 or so distinct CDR3 sequences, roughly 17% occurring once. This sample also belongs to another study, concerning T cells in Graves' hyperthyroidism and ophthalmopathy.

Source: peripheral blood mononuclear cells (PBMCs), taken at new diagnosis, from a patient treated with antithyroid drugs. These receptors were collected from a woman younger than 35 with Graves disease.

This clonotype was detected a few times. The chain links TRBV11-2 to TRBJ2-6; TRBD2 might be the D (6 bases). The ends were cut back, 2 bases at V and 0 bases at J, with 17 bases in the middle. Germline-derived CDR1 and CDR2 are SGHAT and FQNNGV. The CDR3 has 19 amino acids. The CDR3 sequence is CASSLFPMAGNSGANVLTF. The CDR3, as DNA: TGTGCCAGCAGCTTATTCCCAATGGCGGGAAACTCTGGGGCCAACGTCCTGACTTTC. The whole variable domain, filled in from reference TRBV11-2 and TRBJ2-6, reads EAGVAQSPRYKIIEKRQSVAFWCNPISGHATLYWYQQILGQGPKLLIQFQNNGVVDDSQLPKDRFSAERLKGVDSTLKIQPAKLEDSAVYLCASSLFPMAGNSGANVLTFGAGSRLTVL.

Details on this clonotype: This may be a read error, as it is one base from a much larger clone. This chain joins TRBV12-3 or TRBV12-4 and TRBJ2-5; D call uncertain. There are 12 residues in the CDR3. The V end was cut by 7 bases, the J end by 13 bases, with 19 bases between. The DNA of the CDR3 is TGTGCCAGCACCCCACCCTACGAGACGCCGTACTTC. Amino acid sequence: CASTPPYETPYF.

This clonotype was seen a few times. This chain links TRBV12-3 or TRBV12-4 with TRBJ1-1; D is uncertain. The V gene lost 3 bases and the J gene lost 10 bases, with 15 bases spanning the gap. The CDR3 has 13 residues. CDR3 in amino acids: CASSFSGRLGAFF. CDR3 sequence (DNA): TGTGCCAGCAGTTTCAGTGGGAGACTGGGAGCTTTCTTT.

This clonotype came up many times. V is TRBV7-9 and J is TRBJ1-1, with a possible D match to TRBD1 (5 bases). The V gene's germline CDR1 is SEHNR and CDR2 FQNEAQ (reference sequence). The CDR3 totals 15 residues. The V end was cut by 5 bases, the J end by 1 base, with 14 bases between. This CDR3 reads CASSPPGVGNTEAFF. CDR3 nucleotide sequence: TGTGCCAGCAGCCCCCCGGGGGTTGGGAACACTGAAGCTTTCTTT.

The rearrangement joins TRBV25-1 to TRBJ2-2, with D possibly matching TRBD1 (6 bases). V lost 5 bases and J 6 bases, leaving 10 bases between the germline ends. This CDR3 region has 13 residues. Germline CDR1 MGHDK, CDR2 SYGVNS. CDR3 nucleotide sequence: TGTGCCAGCAGTAACAGGGACGCCGGGGAGCTGTTTTTT. It specifies CASSNRDAGELFF.

Note on this clonotype: Just one base apart from a much larger clone, this may be a read error. The chain employs TRBV5-1 and TRBJ1-1, with unresolved D. Germline V CDR1 and CDR2: SGHRS, YFSETQ. This CDR3 contains 13 residues. The CDR3 DNA sequence: TGCGCCAGCAGCTTGGACGTTTACACTGAAGCTCTCTTT. It is translated as CASSLDVYTEALF.

The chain recombines TRBV7-6 with TRBJ2-5; D uncertain. CDR1 SGHVS and CDR2 FNYEAQ come from the germline V gene. The CDR3 is made up of 14 amino acids. Trimming pared 5 bases from V and 1 base from J, leaving 11 bases between. CDR3 nucleotide sequence: TGTGCCAGCAGCCCCGCGGCAGTCCAAGAGACCCAGTACTTC. Protein product: CASSPAAVQETQYF.

A remark on this clonotype: A far larger clone is one nucleotide away, so this likely arose from a read error. This is likely a read error, given that the CDR3 carries no conserved phenylalanine or tryptophan at its end. The chain combines TRBV11-2 with TRBJ2-5; D not certain. V lost 3 bases and J lost 1, with 9 bases in between. Per the germline V gene, CDR1 is SGHAT and CDR2 is FQNNGV. The CDR3 runs 14 residues. Written as DNA, the CDR3 is TGTGCCAGCAGCTTCAATCGGATCCAAGAGACCCAGTACCTC. Amino acids: CASSFNRIQETQYL.

The J gene is TRBJ2-3, the V gene TRBV7-3; D remains ambiguous. The CDR3 runs to 14 residues. Germline V lookup: CDR1 SGHTA, CDR2 FQGTGA. The V end lost 3 bases, the J end lost 8 bases, and 15 bases lay between the germline ends. The CDR3 DNA is TGTGCCAGCAGCTTGGACCTCGGCGGCAGTACGCAGTATTTT. Protein: CASSLDLGGSTQYF.

The chain uses TRBV27 and TRBJ2-1, with 9 bases aligning to TRBD2. CDR1 and CDR2 from the germline V gene are MNHEY and SMNVEV (reference sequence). J lost 9 bases, V lost 4 bases, and 10 bases had no gene match. The CDR3 is 15 amino acids. DNA for the CDR3: TGTGCCAGCAGTTCGATAGCGGGGGCGAGGGGTGAGCAGTTCTTC. This codes for CASSSIAGARGEQFF.

This clonotype was counted at least ten times. V usage is TRBV7-8 and J usage is TRBJ1-5; the D gene is possibly TRBD1 (6 bases). CDR3 length equals 15 residues. V was trimmed by 4 bases and J by 4 bases, leaving 14 bases between them. CDR1 is SGHVS and CDR2 is FQNEAQ in the germline V gene. CDR3: CASSSTNRVNQPQHF. The CDR3 DNA reads TGTGCCAGCAGCTCGACTAACAGGGTTAATCAGCCCCAGCATTTT.

Many counts were recorded for this clonotype. The V and J genes are TRBV20-1 and TRBJ2-3, with 8 bases that match TRBD2. Germline CDR1 DFQATT, CDR2 SNEGSKA (reference sequence). V gave up 6 bases and J gave up 0 bases; unmatched junction bases: 5. The CDR3 loop spans 14 amino acids. CDR3 nucleotides: TGCAGTGCCGTAGCGGGACTTAGCACAGATACGCAGTATTTT. As protein: CSAVAGLSTDTQYF.

This clonotype was recorded many times. The V gene is TRBV12-3 or TRBV12-4, the J gene TRBJ1-4; no definite D call. Trimming shortened V by 2 bases and J by 2 bases, and 6 bases separated the two germline ends. The CDR3 covers 14 residues. Here the CDR3 DNA reads TGTGCCAGCAGTTTACATGGCACTAATGAAAAACTGTTTTTT. Amino acid sequence: CASSLHGTNEKLFF.

The sample holds many counts of this clonotype. The CDR3 nucleotides read TGCGCCAGCAGCGGGCAGGCAGTTGGGGATACGCAGTATTTT. Translated, it gives CASSGQAVGDTQYF. J is TRBJ2-3 and V is TRBV5-1; no definite D call. Trimming took 4 bases from V and 6 from J, leaving 15 bases between them. The CDR3 consists of 14 residues. Germline V gene lookup returns CDR1 SGHRS and CDR2 YFSETQ.

This clonotype was found many times. The rearrangement joins TRBV2 to TRBJ2-4, with D hard to call. The CDR3 covers 14 residues. Germline assignment: CDR1 SNHLY and CDR2 FYNNEI. Trimming stripped 3 bases from V and 3 bases from J, with 9 bases between. As DNA, the CDR3 is TGTGCCAGCAGTGAGTTTTTGAGCAAAAACATTCAGTACTTC. Residues: CASSEFLSKNIQYF.

Worth noting for this clonotype: A much larger clone sits a single nucleotide away, making a read error possible. This sequence joins TRBV12-3 or TRBV12-4 and TRBJ2-7; D call uncertain. The CDR3 covers 13 residues. This CDR3 is CASSLYTPYEQCF. CDR3 in DNA: TGTGCCAGCAGTTTGTATACACCCTACGAGCAGTGCTTC.

This clonotype has ten or more counts. The chain couples TRBV28 to TRBJ2-1; 10 positions match TRBD2. The V segment lost 5 bases and the J segment 8 bases; nucleotides outside the gene matches: 12. Germline CDR1 reads MDHEN; CDR2 reads SYDVKM. The CDR3 is 16 amino acids. The CDR3 here is CASSQQGGTSVDEQFF. In DNA, the CDR3 is TGTGCCAGCAGTCAACAGGGAGGGACTAGCGTGGATGAGCAGTTCTTC. The complete variable domain, with remaining parts taken from reference TRBV28 and TRBJ2-1, reads DVKVTQSSRYLVKRTGEKVFLECVQDMDHENMFWYRQDPGLGLRLIYFSYDVKMKEKGDIPEGYSVSREKKERFSLILESASTNQTSMYLCASSQQGGTSVDEQFFGPGTRLTVL.

V gene TRBV20-1 combines with J gene TRBJ2-3; D gene unclear. V shed 1 base and J shed 0 bases, with 11 bases lying between them. Germline-derived CDR1 and CDR2 are DFQATT and SNEGSKA (reference sequence). This CDR3 contains 15 residues. The DNA of the CDR3 is TGCAGTGCTAGAGGTGTAGCCACTAGCACAGATACGCAGTATTTT. Translated: CSARGVATSTDTQYF.

V gene TRBV11-2 combines with J gene TRBJ1-4, with D uncertain. The CDR3 sequence is 12 residues long. The germline gives CDR1 SGHAT, CDR2 FQNNGV. Trimming took 4 bases from V and 14 from J, leaving 14 bases between them. The CDR3 loop is CASSSILGVLFF. CDR3 bases: TGTGCCAGCAGCTCTATTCTCGGCGTCCTGTTTTTT.

The V and J genes are TRBV6-5 and TRBJ1-4; TRBD1 agrees at 8 bases. This CDR3 is 16 amino acids long. Trimming at V came to 4 bases and at J to 7 bases, leaving 11 bases not matched to a gene. Germline V gene data show CDR1 as MNHEY and CDR2 as SVGAGI. The CDR3 protein is CASSLGQGARSEKLFF. The CDR3 DNA is TGTGCCAGCAGTTTGGGCCAGGGGGCGCGTAGTGAAAAACTGTTTTTT.